One T cell receptor (beta chain) is described in this entry. This entry comes from a study of control samples from healthy donors and cancer patients. Using immunoSEQ multiplex PCR, the repertoire was profiled, and TCRdb retains in-frame clones only, with some absent. This table has over 100,000 clones, around 90% appearing once. Material for sequencing was blood. This clonotype was obtained from a man aged 35 to 55 in good health.

The CDR3 DNA sequence: TGTGCCAGCAGTTACGGGGGGATCTCTTTTAATTCACCCCTCCACTTT. Its translation is CASSYGGISFNSPLHF. V is TRBV6-6 and J is TRBJ1-6; tentative D call: TRBD1 (5 bases). V lost 2 bases and J lost 6, with 14 bases in between. The CDR3 consists of 16 residues. Germline V gene data show CDR1 as MNHNY and CDR2 as SVGAGI (reference sequence).